The clone carrying this T cell receptor beta chain was seen once. This sample is drawn from a study of blood T cell repertoires in COVID-19. About the research overall: The United States, Italy and Spain supplied acute and convalescent COVID-19 samples. From T cells, B-cell-depleted T cells, or PBMCs came the material, which was cDNA or gDNA.

Original data processing: Amplification with reference gene primers provided the estimates of nucleated cell counts. Generated by immunoSEQ multiplex PCR, the TCRdb table keeps only in-frame clones and is missing some. V and J calls and clone size follow that table, whereas D and trimming were derived from the DNA. The sample yields approximately 92,000 clones, approximately 80% seen once. The CDR3 is 14 amino acids. V was clipped by 1 base and J by 8 bases, with 14 bases between them. Germline CDR1 and CDR2: SEHNR and FQNEAQ (reference sequence). Sequenced material: peripheral blood. The genes are TRBV7-9 and TRBJ1-1, with a tentative D call TRBD1 (6 bases). The sequence derives from a man aged 45-65 years with acute or convalescent COVID-19. DNA of the CDR3: TGTGCCAGCAGCTTAGTCAGGATTGGACAGGAAGCTTTCTTT. It encodes CASSLVRIGQEAFF.